This is a list of T cell receptor beta chains from one sample in a study of T cells in lung cancer brain metastases. Method: immunoSEQ multiplex PCR; TCRdb's copy keeps in-frame clones and lacks some. The table lists about 2,900 clones, 85% of them singletons, with more than 5.5% in the top ten. Material: tumor tissue from the primary lung tumor. The receptor source for this set is a woman aged 55-70 years with non-small cell lung cancer. The CDR3 runs from the conserved cysteine through the conserved F or W. Each record gives: clone size, J gene, V gene, D gene, CDR3 DNA, CDR3 protein. A D gene is named only where the DNA matches it firmly. Clone size is shown for a subset of rows, as once, few, many or a class of expanded clone.

once TRBJ2-3 TRBV18 NA TGTGCCAGCTCACCCCATGGCGATACGCAGTATTTT CASSPHGDTQYF
NA TRBJ2-5 TRBV7-8 TRBD1 TGTGCCAGCAGCTACAGGGGCGGCAAAGAGACCCAGTACTTC CASSYRGGKETQYF
NA TRBJ2-1 TRBV7-8 TRBD1 TGTGCCAGCAGCTTTACCGGGACAGGGGAAAATGAGCAGTTCTTC CASSFTGTGENEQFF
NA TRBJ2-1 TRBV5-1 TRBD2 TGCGCCAGCAGCGAGACTAGCGGGAGGGGCAATGAGCAGTTCTTC CASSETSGRGNEQFF
NA TRBJ1-3 TRBV6-1 TRBD1 TGTGCCAGCGGGGACAGAAGAAGCTCTGGAAACACCATATATTTT CASGDRRSSGNTIYF
NA TRBJ2-1 TRBV11-2 TRBD2 TGTGCCAGCAGACCCTGGGGGGGTGGGTACAATGAGCAGTTCTTC CASRPWGGGYNEQFF
once TRBJ2-7 TRBV14 NA TGTGCCAGCAGCCCCTCCGACAGGTTCCCGGTCGACGAGCAGTACTTC CASSPSDRFPVDEQYF
NA TRBJ1-2 TRBV6-1 TRBD1 TGTGCCAGCAGTGAAGGATGGACAGGCCACTATGGCTACACCTTC CASSEGWTGHYGYTF
few TRBJ2-5 TRBV6-5 TRBD2 TGTGCCAGCATAACCCGGACTAGCGGGGAAGAGACCCAGTACTTC CASITRTSGEETQYF
NA TRBJ1-2 TRBV4-1 TRBD1 TGCGCCAGCAGCCAGATCAGGGGGGACTATGGCTACACCTTC CASSQIRGDYGYTF
NA TRBJ2-2 TRBV7-9 TRBD2 TGTGCCAGCAGCGTGGGACTAACTACCGGGGAGCTGTTTTTT CASSVGLTTGELFF
NA TRBJ2-2 TRBV6-6 NA TGTGCCAGCAGTCCCGGAGCGACCGGGGAGCTGTTTTTT CASSPGATGELFF
NA TRBJ1-5 TRBV15 NA TGTGCCACCAGCAGAGATCCAGGGTTGGGTCAGCCCCAGCATTTT CATSRDPGLGQPQHF
NA TRBJ1-5 TRBV7-2 TRBD1 TGTGCCAGCAGCCCTGGGACAGTCGTTCAGCCCCAGCATTTT CASSPGTVVQPQHF
NA TRBJ1-5 TRBV6-6 TRBD1 TGTGCCAGCATCATGGCGGCAGGGGGCCAGCCCCAGCATTTT CASIMAAGGQPQHF
NA TRBJ1-2 TRBV4-1 TRBD1 TGCGCCAGCAGCCACAACACAGGGGGCGATGGCTACACCTTC CASSHNTGGDGYTF
NA TRBJ1-5 TRBV2 TRBD1 TGTGCCAGCAGTGGGGACAGGGGGCCTCAGCCCCAGCATTTT CASSGDRGPQPQHF
NA TRBJ1-2 TRBV15 TRBD1 TGTGCCACCAGCAGAGATAAGACAGGGTTTGGCTACACCTTC CATSRDKTGFGYTF
NA TRBJ1-1 TRBV5-6 TRBD1 TGTGCCAGCAGCTTGGGGACAGGCGGTAGAGAAGCTTTCTTT CASSLGTGGREAFF
NA TRBJ2-5 TRBV18 TRBD1 TGTGCCAGCTCACCGGGACAGTCGGAGACCCAGTACTTC CASSPGQSETQYF
once TRBJ1-1 TRBV9 NA TGTGCCAGCAGCGTAGGTAGGGAATACACTGAAGCTTTCTTT CASSVGREYTEAFF
few TRBJ1-3 TRBV5-4 NA TGTGCCAGCAGCTTGGCCGGAAACACCATATATTTT CASSLAGNTIYF
few TRBJ2-3 TRBV7-9 NA TGTGCCAGCAGCTTAGAGGGTTTAACAGATACGCAGTATTTT CASSLEGLTDTQYF
NA TRBJ1-2 TRBV20-1 NA TGCAGCTCAGGGGAAAATGGCTACACCTTC CSSGENGYTF
NA TRBJ1-1 TRBV4-1 TRBD1 TGCGCCAGCAGCCAAGGCCCCAGGACAGGGGACTGGAACACTGAAGCTTTCTTT CASSQGPRTGDWNTEAFF
NA TRBJ1-1 TRBV6-5 NA TGTGCCAGCAGTTACTCACGGGCCTCTAACACTGAAGCTTTCTTT CASSYSRASNTEAFF
NA TRBJ2-3 TRBV5-6 NA TGTGCCAGCAGCCTTCTTCCAGAAGATACGCAGTATTTT CASSLLPEDTQYF
NA TRBJ2-1 TRBV18 NA TGTGCCAGCTCACCACCGGCGGGGCTCTACAATGAGCAGTTCTTC CASSPPAGLYNEQFF
NA TRBJ1-4 TRBV4-3 NA TGCGCCAGCAGCCAAGATAGGCGGGGTAGTGAAAAACTGTTTTTT CASSQDRRGSEKLFF
once TRBJ1-4 TRBV7-2 NA TGTGCCAGCAGCACTAGCCCCAGTGAAAAACTGTTTTTT CASSTSPSEKLFF
NA TRBJ1-2 TRBV19 TRBD1 TGTGCCAGTAGTCTACGGACAGGAAGGATGGGCTACACCTTC CASSLRTGRMGYTF
NA TRBJ2-5 TRBV20-1 NA TGCAGTGCTAGAAAGGCAGAGACCCAGTACTTC CSARKAETQYF
NA TRBJ2-5 TRBV18 NA TGTGCCAGCTCACCCCAACAGGAGACCCAGTACTTC CASSPQQETQYF
NA TRBJ2-3 TRBV7-9 TRBD2 TGTGCCAGCAGCTTAAGTGCGGGGGGGAGCACAGATACGCAGTATTTT CASSLSAGGSTDTQYF
NA TRBJ1-1 TRBV5-1 NA TGCGCCAGCAGCTTGGGGCAGAGTACTGAAGCTTTCTTT CASSLGQSTEAFF
few TRBJ2-7 TRBV7-6 NA TGTGCCAGCAGCTTCGGGGGCGAGCAGTACTTC CASSFGGEQYF
few TRBJ2-2 TRBV28 NA TGTGCCAGCATCCCCAGGGGCAACACCGGGGAGCTGTTTTTT CASIPRGNTGELFF
NA TRBJ2-1 TRBV6-5 NA TGTGCCAGCAGTTACTCGATGTCCGACAATGAGCAGTTCTTC CASSYSMSDNEQFF
NA TRBJ1-5 TRBV30 NA TGTGCCTGGAGTGGTCGAGGGACCGATCAGCCCCAGCATTTT CAWSGRGTDQPQHF
NA TRBJ1-1 TRBV5-6 NA TGTGCCAGCAGCTTCCCACAGGGCGACACTAAAGCTTTCTTT CASSFPQGDTKAFF
few TRBJ1-5 TRBV15 TRBD1 TGTGCCACCAGCTTCGACGGAGGGGGCTCGCAGCCCCAGCATTTT CATSFDGGGSQPQHF
NA TRBJ1-2 TRBV6-5 NA TGTGCCAGCAGTTACCAGCCGGACCCGACGGGAGGCTACACCTTC CASSYQPDPTGGYTF
NA TRBJ1-6 TRBV6-4 TRBD1 TGTGCCAGCAGTGCCGGGGGACAGGGCCTTTTGAATTCACCCCTCCACTTT CASSAGGQGLLNSPLHF